This passage covers 9 T cell receptor beta chains from one sample sequenced in a study of CD8 T cells in ankylosing spondylitis. Points from the study as a whole: Ankylosing spondylitis blood seemed to carry a telltale TCR beta motif made of under 10 highly homologous variants.

Their cognate antigens are unknown. Each CDR3 protein gets one entry after TCRdb re-called the 5' RACE reads with MiXCR. The table has about 800,000 distinct CDR3 sequences, approximately 10% seen once; the top ten hold 0.51%. Specimen: blood, either unsorted or a sorted T cell fraction (not recorded which). These receptors all come from a male donor with ankylosing spondylitis.

In this sample, this clonotype turned up many times. This sequence joins TRBV5-1 and TRBJ2-1; TRBD2 matches at 9 bases. V trimming: 5 bases; J trimming: 7 bases; junction bases outside the gene matches: 7. The CDR3 runs to 14 residues. Germline V gene sequence: CDR1 SGHRS, CDR2 YFSETQ. CDR3 protein: CASSGGGAENEQFF. The CDR3 DNA reads as TGCGCCAGCAGTGGCGGGGGGGCCGAGAATGAGCAGTTCTTC.

The chain is built from TRBV11-2 and TRBJ1-1; D is unclear. Between the trimmed V and J ends, which lost 5 bases and 5 bases, there was a span of 12 bases. The length of the CDR3 is 13 residues. In germline, CDR1 is SGHAT, CDR2 FQNNGV. CDR3 protein: CASSGGLETEAFF. In nucleotides, the CDR3 is TGTGCCAGCAGCGGCGGGTTGGAAACTGAAGCTTTCTTT.

The chain has TRBV21-1 and TRBJ2-2; the table calls TRBD2, which could not be checked here. TRBV21-1 is shown as a pseudogene. The CDR3 totals 17 residues. The CDR3 sequence: CASSIPPSGRCTGELFF. Written as DNA, the CDR3 is TGTGCCAGCAGCATCCCTCCTAGCGGGAGGTGCACCGGGGAGCTGTTTTTT.

The chain is built from TRBV20-1 and TRBJ2-6; D is unclear. Germline values: CDR1 DFQATT, CDR2 SNEGSKA (reference sequence). The CDR3 contains 14 residues. Trimming took off 1 base at V and 6 bases at J, with 10 bases between the two ends. This CDR3 reads CSARVMGMANVLTF. The CDR3 DNA follows: TGCAGTGCTAGAGTAATGGGTATGGCCAACGTCCTGACTTTC.

This clonotype has a count of ten or more. The CDR3 coding sequence is TGTGCCAGCAGAATATCTAGCGGGTGGGAAGAGACCCAGTACTTC. Translating gives CASRISSGWEETQYF. The chain is built from TRBV7-2 and TRBJ2-5, with TRBD2 matching over 8 bases. Germline V CDR1 and CDR2: SGHTA, FQGNSA. With 6 bases clipped from V and 3 bases from J, the junction kept 9 bases outside the gene matches. The CDR3 is made up of 15 amino acids.

This clonotype was observed at least ten times. The CDR3 DNA reads as TGCGCCAGCAGCCAAGAAGCAGGGGCCCCCTACGAGCAGTACTTC. Translation: CASSQEAGAPYEQYF. This chain uses TRBV4-3 with TRBJ2-7, with D possibly TRBD1 on 6 matching bases. Germline CDR1 and CDR2: LGHNA and YSLEER. Trimming removed 0 bases from V and 2 bases from J, with 11 bases in between. The CDR3 runs 15 residues.

The chain recombines TRBV5-5 with TRBJ2-5; TRBD1 might be the D (6 bases). Germline V gene sequence: CDR1 SGHKS, CDR2 YYEKEE (reference sequence). CDR3 length equals 14 residues. Trimming left V 4 bases short and J 0 bases short, with 10 bases between. CDR3 in DNA: TGTGCCAGCAGCCGGGACACGTACCAAGAGACCCAGTACTTC. Translation gives CASSRDTYQETQYF.

This clonotype was found a few times. This chain links TRBV7-2 with TRBJ2-1; TRBD2 might be the D (6 bases). The CDR3 covers 15 residues. CDR1 and CDR2 (germline): SGHTA, FQGNSA. V lost 1 base and J lost 9, with 16 bases in between. The chain's CDR3 is CASSLDGPLRGEQFF. In nucleotides, the CDR3 is TGTGCCAGCAGCTTAGATGGCCCCCTGCGGGGTGAGCAGTTCTTC.

The table lists this clonotype with a few counts. The chain is built from TRBV29-1 and TRBJ1-4; D unclear. Germline V gene data show CDR1 as SQVTM and CDR2 as ANQGSEA. This CDR3 has 12 residues. Deletions cut 5 bases from V and 5 bases from J, with 9 bases between. In DNA, the CDR3 is TGCAGCGTTTTGTCAGACAATGAAAAACTGTTTTTT. This encodes CSVLSDNEKLFF.